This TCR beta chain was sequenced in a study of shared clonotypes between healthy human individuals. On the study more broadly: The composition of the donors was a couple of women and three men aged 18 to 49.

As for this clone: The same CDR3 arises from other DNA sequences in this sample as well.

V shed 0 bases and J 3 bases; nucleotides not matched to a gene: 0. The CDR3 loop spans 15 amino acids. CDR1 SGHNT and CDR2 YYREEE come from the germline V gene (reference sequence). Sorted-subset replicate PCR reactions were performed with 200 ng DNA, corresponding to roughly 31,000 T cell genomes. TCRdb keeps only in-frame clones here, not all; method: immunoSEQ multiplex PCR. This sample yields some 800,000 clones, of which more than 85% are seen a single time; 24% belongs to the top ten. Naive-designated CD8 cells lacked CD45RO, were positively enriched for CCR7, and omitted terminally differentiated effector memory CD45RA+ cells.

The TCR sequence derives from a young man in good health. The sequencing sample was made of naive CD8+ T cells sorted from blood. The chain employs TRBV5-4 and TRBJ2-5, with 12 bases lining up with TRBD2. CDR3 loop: CASSLGLAGEETQYF. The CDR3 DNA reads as TGTGCCAGCAGCTTGGGACTAGCGGGAGAAGAGACCCAGTACTTC.